This T cell receptor delta chain was captured in a study of gammadelta T cells in human blood. Study-level results: Microbial exposure reportedly appeared to drive polyclonal expansion of innate gamma-delta T cells right after birth.

As to this clone: As yet, its antigen is unknown.

TCRdb processed the RT-PCR reads again with the CATT caller. This table has over a thousand delta-chain clones, roughly 10% appearing once. The V gene end was trimmed by 0 bases and the J gene end by 0 bases; junction bases not matched to a gene: 11. From germline, CDR1 is GEAIGNYY and CDR2 EKD. This CDR3 is 19 amino acids long. V is TRDV2 and J is TRDJ1, with TRDD3 matching over 11 bases. TCRdb is silent on the J gene; assignment here came from matching the DNA to germline. The sequence was obtained from a human donor. The sequencing sample was made of non-Vgamma9Vdelta2 gamma-delta T cells from infant blood. The CDR3 region has the DNA TGTGCCTGTGACACCGGGATGGGGGATACGCGCTTGTACACCGATAAACTCATCTTT. This codes for CACDTGMGDTRLYTDKLIF.